These 3 T cell receptor beta chains came from one sample sequenced in a study of T cell responses to AZD1222 COVID-19 vaccine. Sequencing was performed with immunoSEQ multiplex PCR; in TCRdb, only in-frame clones are kept and a portion is missing. The sample holds over 130,000 clones, 92% seen once. The specimen comprised peripheral blood, sampled 28 days after the second AZD1222 dose. The receptors derive from an adult who received the AZD1222 COVID-19 vaccine.

The chain employs TRBV7-2 and TRBJ1-4; no reliable D call. Trimming removed 1 base from V and 0 bases from J, with 6 bases in between. Germline CDR1 SGHTA, CDR2 FQGNSA. CDR3 length: 15 amino acids. The CDR3 is CASSLVHATNEKLFF. CDR3 sequence (DNA): TGTGCCAGCAGCTTAGTGCATGCAACTAATGAAAAACTGTTTTTT.

In this sample, this clone turned up once. The V and J genes are TRBV7-2 and TRBJ1-3, with D maybe TRBD1 (5 bases). Germline V gene lookup returns CDR1 SGHTA and CDR2 FQGNSA. V was trimmed by 3 bases and J by 2 bases, leaving 11 bases between them. The CDR3 covers 15 residues. The CDR3 spells CASSFGAGPGNTIYF. CDR3 sequence (DNA): TGTGCCAGCAGCTTCGGGGCAGGCCCTGGAAACACCATATATTTT.

The V call is TRBV5-6, the J call TRBJ2-7, with D possibly matching TRBD2 (5 bases). The CDR3 runs to 13 residues. Trimming stripped 4 bases from V and 3 bases from J, with 11 bases between. In germline, CDR1 is SGHDT, CDR2 YYEEEE. The CDR3: CASSVRGFYEQYF. CDR3 DNA sequence: TGTGCCAGCAGCGTACGCGGGTTCTACGAGCAGTACTTC.